The sequence of this TCR beta chain was determined in a study of blood T cell repertoires in COVID-19. Study in general: Two consecutive negative NP/OP PCR tests, clearance, or resolved symptoms defined Cohort 3 recovery. PBMCs, B-cell-depleted T cells, or T cells were the source of the cDNA or gDNA that made up the material.

Authors' methods: Amplification from reference gene primers served as the basis for estimated nucleated cell counts. TCRdb's copy holds only in-frame clones and misses some; the assay was immunoSEQ multiplex PCR. For V, J and clone size, that table is used; D and trimming come from the DNA. Of about 210,000 clones in the sample, about 85% were seen once. The age range of participants was about 18 to 100 years, with residence in under 25 US areas. The CDR3 consists of 14 residues. The V end was cut by 1 base, the J end by 2 bases, with 8 bases between. Germline lookup yields CDR1 SGHTA and CDR2 FQGNSA.

Sequencing input: PBMCs or T cells enriched from blood (not recorded which). The chain combines TRBV7-2 with TRBJ2-5; perhaps TRBD2 as D (6 bases). This TCR was sampled from a woman aged 35 to 49 in a cohort exposed to, infected with or recovered from COVID-19 (not recorded which). The CDR3 region has the DNA TGTGCCAGCAGCTTAGGCGGGGCTCAAGAGACCCAGTACTTC. The encoded protein is CASSLGGAQETQYF.